The T cell receptor (beta chain) described here comes from a study of shared clonotypes between healthy human individuals. The authors ran unsorted PBMC replicate PCRs on approximately 300 ng DNA, approximately 31,000 T cell genomes. Sequencing was performed with immunoSEQ multiplex PCR; in TCRdb, only in-frame clones are kept and a portion is missing. The repertoire consists of 450,000 to 500,000 clones, with about 79% occurring once and the leading ten covering 10% to 15%. Study-wide findings and caveats: Researchers sampled blood only, noting tissue repertoires likely differ.

Points on this clone: The antigen is unknown.

Nashville, Tennessee was home to all donors, each a Caucasian adult. It was 80 million to 90 million PBMCs that unsorted samples used for genomic DNA. Germline CDR1 and CDR2: MNHEY and SVGAGI. The CDR3 is 12 amino acids. Trimming left V 5 bases short and J 2 bases short, with 6 bases between. The source is a woman between 40 and 55 years old in good health. Some clones in this sample may be carry-over from other donors' samples. This sequence joins TRBV6-5 and TRBJ1-2; D unresolved. What was sequenced was PBMCs. The CDR3 nucleotides read TGTGCCAGCAGTCGAGGGAACTATGGCTACACCTTC. Translated, it gives CASSRGNYGYTF.